A selection of T cell receptor beta chains follows, all from one sample in a study of cytomegalovirus exposure and HLA in healthy donors. The data were produced by immunoSEQ multiplex PCR, yet TCRdb's version contains in-frame clones alone and is incomplete. The sample consists of around 200,000 clones, 85% to 90% of them appearing once. What was sequenced was PBMCs. These receptors all stem from a woman between 18 and 29 years old in good health and CMV-seronegative. CDR3s leave out the opening cysteine and the closing phenylalanine or tryptophan. Fields, in order: V gene, J gene, CDR3 protein.

v_gene: TRBV2; j_gene: TRBJ2-7; CDR3aa: ASVEIGGGPY
v_gene: TRBV19; j_gene: TRBJ1-2; CDR3aa: ASTSDKGGVEYGYT
v_gene: TRBV5-4; j_gene: TRBJ2-3; CDR3aa: ASSRLGGATDTQY
v_gene: TRBV29-1; j_gene: TRBJ2-5; CDR3aa: SVGGTGKETQY
v_gene: TRBV5-1; j_gene: TRBJ2-7; CDR3aa: ASSLTSGTSGVHEQY
v_gene: TRBV4-1; j_gene: TRBJ2-7; CDR3aa: ASSGTGGPEQY
v_gene: TRBV7-9; j_gene: TRBJ2-1; CDR3aa: ASSLVAGAYNEQF
v_gene: TRBV7-9; j_gene: TRBJ2-2; CDR3aa: ASSPDRFGTGELF
v_gene: TRBV6-5; j_gene: TRBJ2-1; CDR3aa: ASSTGTSGSNEQF
v_gene: TRBV19; j_gene: TRBJ1-2; CDR3aa: ASSDRGYYGYT
v_gene: TRBV6-6; j_gene: TRBJ2-7; CDR3aa: ASSGAGGPCEQY
v_gene: TRBV11-3; j_gene: TRBJ2-1; CDR3aa: ASSPPARTLNEQF
v_gene: TRBV5-1; j_gene: TRBJ1-1; CDR3aa: ASARTGGTDTEAF
v_gene: TRBV7-8; j_gene: TRBJ2-1; CDR3aa: ASSFRGTGVEQF
v_gene: TRBV7-2; j_gene: TRBJ2-3; CDR3aa: ASSPRWVSTDTQY
v_gene: TRBV10-3; j_gene: TRBJ2-6; CDR3aa: AISGGQGANVLT
v_gene: TRBV5-5; j_gene: TRBJ1-4; CDR3aa: ASSKGAGEKLF
v_gene: TRBV27; j_gene: TRBJ2-5; CDR3aa: ASSGQGITETQY
v_gene: TRBV7-9; j_gene: TRBJ2-2; CDR3aa: ASSLGTSGRRTGELF
v_gene: TRBV6-1; j_gene: TRBJ2-1; CDR3aa: ASSDSGRHAAEQF
v_gene: TRBV7-2; j_gene: TRBJ1-5; CDR3aa: ASSLVTGCTREPQH
v_gene: TRBV9; j_gene: TRBJ2-5; CDR3aa: ASSTPLIMGEGLETQY
v_gene: TRBV30; j_gene: TRBJ2-3; CDR3aa: AWSSSGNTDTQY
v_gene: TRBV11-3; j_gene: TRBJ1-2; CDR3aa: ASSARGFTNYGYT
v_gene: TRBV2; j_gene: TRBJ1-1; CDR3aa: ASSVSVPMNTEAF
v_gene: TRBV2; j_gene: TRBJ2-5; CDR3aa: ASSEALAVETQY
v_gene: TRBV11-3; j_gene: TRBJ1-1; CDR3aa: ASSRRTGGLDTEAF
v_gene: TRBV18; j_gene: TRBJ2-3; CDR3aa: ASSPLGAGGTDTQY
v_gene: TRBV2; j_gene: TRBJ2-2; CDR3aa: ASRRTGGLGELF
v_gene: TRBV2; j_gene: -; CDR3aa: ASSVYEQY
v_gene: TRBV19; j_gene: TRBJ1-5; CDR3aa: ASSTGGVSNQPQH
v_gene: TRBV9; j_gene: TRBJ2-2; CDR3aa: ASSVGRVTGELF
v_gene: TRBV14; j_gene: TRBJ1-2; CDR3aa: ASSQDLAGRLHGYT
v_gene: TRBV7-8; j_gene: -; CDR3aa: ASLRGLAGSYEQY
v_gene: TRBV7-2; j_gene: TRBJ1-5; CDR3aa: ASKQGPNQPQH
v_gene: TRBV7-9; j_gene: TRBJ1-4; CDR3aa: ASSPKNVLF
v_gene: TRBV5-4; j_gene: TRBJ1-4; CDR3aa: ASSSDREYFANEKLF
v_gene: TRBV7-6; j_gene: TRBJ2-2; CDR3aa: ASSPLDRATGELF
v_gene: TRBV7-6; j_gene: TRBJ1-1; CDR3aa: ASSLDPPGRNTEAF
v_gene: TRBV4-3; j_gene: TRBJ2-7; CDR3aa: ASSQEYIGLFTYEQY
v_gene: TRBV20-1; j_gene: TRBJ2-4; CDR3aa: SARRGHIQY
v_gene: TRBV6-5; j_gene: TRBJ2-7; CDR3aa: ASSYSMLAGDYEQY
v_gene: TRBV4-2; j_gene: TRBJ1-6; CDR3aa: ASSPGGFTTRSSYNSPLH
v_gene: TRBV14; j_gene: TRBJ2-5; CDR3aa: ASSQDTSGRLQY
v_gene: TRBV5-1; j_gene: TRBJ2-1; CDR3aa: ASSGRPSSYNEQF
v_gene: TRBV18; j_gene: TRBJ2-6; CDR3aa: ASSVDQGGGANVLT
v_gene: TRBV6-1; j_gene: TRBJ2-7; CDR3aa: ASSGWRGAPWEQY
v_gene: TRBV4-2; j_gene: TRBJ1-2; CDR3aa: ASSQVTGGGYT
v_gene: TRBV7-9; j_gene: TRBJ1-1; CDR3aa: ASSFTGSRMNTEAF
v_gene: TRBV4-1; j_gene: TRBJ1-5; CDR3aa: ASSQEFWGAAGTGVGQPQH
v_gene: TRBV5-1; j_gene: TRBJ2-6; CDR3aa: ASGLGGAGANVLT
v_gene: TRBV4-2; j_gene: TRBJ2-1; CDR3aa: ASSQELAGGRWNEQF
v_gene: TRBV6-5; j_gene: TRBJ2-7; CDR3aa: ASRRQGEQY
v_gene: TRBV4-1; j_gene: TRBJ2-7; CDR3aa: ASLSVYEQY